The clone carrying this T cell receptor (beta chain) was seen a handful of times. After removal of 0 bases from V and 2 bases from J, the junction contained 3 bases not matched to a gene. Germline loops: CDR1 SGHTA, CDR2 FQGNSA. The CDR3 loop spans 16 amino acids. The data originate from a study of T cell responses to AZD1222 COVID-19 vaccine. TCRdb keeps only in-frame clones here, not all; method: immunoSEQ multiplex PCR. The table records 130,000 to 150,000 clones, approximately 90% of them present only once. J is TRBJ1-3 and V is TRBV7-2, with 8 bases fitting TRBD1. Sample: peripheral blood, taken on day 0 of AZD1222 vaccination. The clonotype was recovered from an adult in good health. CDR3 loop: CASSLAGQGTGNTIYF. CDR3 DNA: TGTGCCAGCAGCTTAGCCGGACAGGGTACTGGAAACACCATATATTTT.